The 28 T cell receptor beta chains reported below all come from one sample, sequenced in a study of radiation and T cells in renal cell carcinoma. Measured with immunoSEQ multiplex PCR; TCRdb has only the in-frame clones, and not every one. The data show some 16,000 clones, approximately 53% seen once. Treatment of the sample: treatment-naive control, cytoreductive nephrectomy. This material consisted of tumor tissue, taken from a patient whose treatment was nephrectomy without radiotherapy. These TCRs come from a man in his forties or fifties with renal cell carcinoma.

Written as DNA, the CDR3 is TGCGCCAGCAGCCAACTCCCCCCCGGGGAGCTGTTTTTT. It codes for CASSQLPPGELFF. This chain joins TRBV4-1 and TRBJ2-2; D remains unclear. V was shortened by 2 bases and J by 6 bases, with 7 bases between the two germline ends. The CDR3 totals 13 residues. The V gene's germline CDR1 is MGHRA and CDR2 YSYEKL.

The chain combines TRBV30 with TRBJ2-3; 12 positions match TRBD2. Trimming took 0 bases from V and 5 from J; bases not matched to a gene: 6. The CDR3 consists of 16 residues. Germline-derived CDR1 and CDR2 are GTSNPN and SVGIG (reference sequence). This CDR3 reads CAWSVHLAGGGDTQYF. CDR3 coding DNA: TGTGCCTGGAGTGTACATCTAGCGGGAGGGGGAGATACGCAGTATTTT.

DNA of the CDR3: TGTGCCAGCAGCGGGCAGACTTACGAGCAGTACTTC. It specifies CASSGQTYEQYF. The rearrangement links TRBV7-9 to TRBJ2-7; D is uncertain. The CDR3 runs to 12 residues. The germline V gene has CDR1 SEHNR and CDR2 FQNEAQ (reference sequence). Trimming shortened V by 5 bases and J by 4 bases, and 9 bases separated the two germline ends.

The chain recombines TRBV30 with TRBJ2-1; D is unclear. The CDR3 covers 18 residues. V lost 1 base to trimming and J lost 0 bases, with 19 bases between them. Germline CDR1 reads GTSNPN; CDR2 reads SVGIG (reference sequence). The CDR3 here is CAWSGYRLAPSSYNEQFF. DNA for the CDR3: TGTGCCTGGAGTGGGTATAGGCTTGCGCCCAGCTCCTACAATGAGCAGTTCTTC. The full variable domain, its missing parts supplied by reference TRBV30 and TRBJ2-1, is SQTIHQWPATLVQPVGSPLSLECTVEGTSNPNLYWYRQAAGRGLQLLFYSVGIGQISSEVPQNLSASRPQDRQFILSSKKLLLSDSGFYLCAWSGYRLAPSSYNEQFFGPGTRLTVL.

This clone is classed as medium-sized. This rearrangement joins TRBV30 to TRBJ1-1, with 9 bases fitting TRBD1. The CDR3 is 15 amino acids. The ends lost 0 bases at V and 0 bases at J; junction bases unmatched: 2. The germline gives CDR1 GTSNPN, CDR2 SVGIG (reference sequence). CDR3: CAWSVGTGMNTEAFF. The CDR3 DNA is TGTGCCTGGAGTGTGGGGACAGGGATGAACACTGAAGCTTTCTTT.

The chain links TRBV10-2 to TRBJ1-4; no firm D call. CDR3 length equals 15 residues. Trimming left V 3 bases short and J 2 bases short, with 10 bases between. Germline V CDR1 and CDR2: WSHSY, SAAADI. For the CDR3, the DNA is TGCGCCAGCAGTGATGGGTTAACGACTAATGAAAAACTGTTTTTT. Its protein product is CASSDGLTTNEKLFF.

This clone is medium-sized by share. This chain links TRBV7-9 with TRBJ2-3; no definite D call. This CDR3 is built from 15 residues. V lost 1 base and J lost 1, with 9 bases in between. Germline V gives CDR1 SEHNR, CDR2 FQNEAQ (reference sequence). The CDR3 DNA is TGTGCCAGCAGCTTAGGCCGTAGAGGCACAGATACGCAGTATTTT. As protein: CASSLGRRGTDTQYF.

This clone was detected only once. The genes are TRBV29-1 and TRBJ2-5; possibly TRBD2 for D (5 bases). This CDR3 is built from 15 residues. Germline V gives CDR1 SQVTM, CDR2 ANQGSEA. Trimming removed 0 bases at V and 2 bases at J, with 13 bases between. In nucleotides, the CDR3 is TGCAGCGTTGAAGATTTGTTAGGACTTCAAGAGACCCAGTACTTC. Translation: CSVEDLLGLQETQYF.

V gene TRBV19 combines with J gene TRBJ2-1, with D possibly TRBD1 on 6 matching bases. The CDR3 length is 16 residues. Germline CDR1 and CDR2: LNHDA and SQIVND (reference sequence). Trimming removed 4 bases at V and 1 base at J, with 14 bases between. The chain's CDR3 is CASSTHDRPSYNEQFF. The DNA for the CDR3 is TGTGCCAGTAGTACCCACGACAGGCCGTCCTACAATGAGCAGTTCTTC.

There are a few counts of this clone. The chain joins TRBV15 to TRBJ1-1, with a tentative D call TRBD1 (5 bases). Per the germline V gene, CDR1 is LNHNV and CDR2 is YYDKDF (reference sequence). Trimming removed 5 bases at V and 0 bases at J, with 13 bases between. The CDR3 is 15 residues long. The CDR3 bases are TGTGCCACCAGCCCACCGACAGTCTTGAACACTGAAGCTTTCTTT. It specifies CATSPPTVLNTEAFF.

This chain connects TRBV30 to TRBJ2-3, with TRBD2 matching 9 bases. After removal of 4 bases from V and 4 bases from J, the junction contained 9 bases not matched to a gene. This CDR3 has 15 residues. Germline lookup yields CDR1 GTSNPN and CDR2 SVGIG (reference sequence). The CDR3 coding sequence is TGTGCCTGGAAAGCCGGTAGCGGGAGCGCAGATACGCAGTATTTT. Amino acids: CAWKAGSGSADTQYF.

The chain joins TRBV7-2 to TRBJ2-1; D may match TRBD1 or TRBD2 (5 bases each). Deletions cut 2 bases from V and 5 bases from J, with 7 bases between. The CDR3 has 13 residues. Germline CDR1 SGHTA, CDR2 FQGNSA. This CDR3 is CASSLRDDNEQFF. In DNA form, the CDR3 reads TGTGCCAGCAGCTTAAGGGACGACAATGAGCAGTTCTTC.

The rearrangement links TRBV12-5 to TRBJ2-1, with 11 bases fitting TRBD1. V trimming: 6 bases; J trimming: 9 bases; junction bases outside the gene matches: 13. The CDR3 consists of 16 residues. The germline V gene has CDR1 LGHNT and CDR2 FRNRAP. CDR3 sequence: CASGSTGQGVFREQFF. CDR3 DNA sequence: TGTGCTAGTGGATCTACGGGACAGGGGGTCTTCCGTGAGCAGTTCTTC.

The chain carries TRBV11-2 and TRBJ1-4; D is possibly TRBD1 (6 bases). The germline V gene encodes CDR1 SGHAT and CDR2 FQNNGV. V lost 0 bases, J lost 4 bases, and 15 bases lay in between. This CDR3 is built from 17 residues. CDR3 sequence (DNA): TGTGCCAGCAGCTTAGACGATAACAGGGCGAGTAATGAAAAACTGTTTTTT. Translated, it gives CASSLDDNRASNEKLFF.

The chain recombines TRBV2 with TRBJ1-4, with 7 bases aligning to TRBD1. CDR1 is SNHLY, CDR2 FYNNEI, per germline. The CDR3 runs 16 residues. V shed 3 bases, J shed 5 bases, and the junction held 9 bases outside the gene matches. The CDR3 DNA is TGTGCCAGCAGTGAGTTCAGGGGGTCTACGAATGAAAAACTGTTTTTT. This translates into CASSEFRGSTNEKLFF.

The CDR3 region is CSVELLSLAGVSYNEQFF. The CDR3 DNA follows: TGCAGCGTTGAATTATTATCGCTAGCGGGAGTCTCCTACAATGAGCAGTTCTTC. The chain couples TRBV29-1 to TRBJ2-1; 10 bases align to TRBD2. V lost 2 bases and J lost 0; bases outside the gene matches: 10. Germline V gives CDR1 SQVTM, CDR2 ANQGSEA. The CDR3 runs 18 residues.

The chain recombines TRBV6-6 with TRBJ2-7, with D maybe TRBD1 (7 bases). Germline V lookup: CDR1 MNHNY, CDR2 SVGAGI (reference sequence). This CDR3 comprises 15 residues. V lost 2 bases and J lost 3, with 14 bases in between. Here the CDR3 reads CASSYQGGIGYEQYF. The CDR3 DNA sequence: TGTGCCAGCAGTTACCAGGGGGGAATCGGCTACGAGCAGTACTTC.

V usage is TRBV27 and J usage is TRBJ2-6; D remains ambiguous. The germline V gene encodes CDR1 MNHEY and CDR2 SMNVEV (reference sequence). The CDR3 runs to 15 residues. Trimming cost V 0 bases and J 2 bases, with 5 bases left between them. Written as DNA, the CDR3 is TGTGCCAGCAGTTTATCCAGGACTGGGGCCAACGTCCTGACTTTC. Its protein product is CASSLSRTGANVLTF. The complete variable domain, with remaining parts taken from reference TRBV27 and TRBJ2-6, reads EAQVTQNPRYLITVTGKKLTVTCSQNMNHEYMSWYRQDPGLGLRQIYYSMNVEVTDKGDVPEGYKVSRKEKRNFPLILESPSPNQTSLYFCASSLSRTGANVLTFGAGSRLTVL.

The sample holds a few counts of this clone. Here the CDR3 reads CASSQEISSGSRATDTQYF. The CDR3 DNA is TGCGCCAGCAGCCAAGAGATTTCTAGCGGGAGTAGAGCGACAGATACGCAGTATTTT. This sequence joins TRBV4-1 and TRBJ2-3; 10 nucleotides match TRBD2. CDR3 length: 19 amino acids. J was trimmed by 3 bases and V by 0 bases; bases with no gene match: 12. Per germline, CDR1 MGHRA and CDR2 YSYEKL.

The CDR3 reads CASSSLAGAVEQYF. The CDR3 coding sequence is TGCGCCAGCAGCTCACTAGCGGGAGCGGTCGAGCAGTACTTC. The rearrangement joins TRBV5-1 to TRBJ2-7; 11 bases line up with TRBD2. Germline V gives CDR1 SGHRS, CDR2 YFSETQ. This CDR3 contains 14 residues. With V trimmed by 3 bases and J by 6 bases, 5 bases remained unmatched.

V is TRBV19 and J is TRBJ1-3; D might be TRBD1 (5 bases). CDR1 is LNHDA, CDR2 SQIVND, per germline (reference sequence). The CDR3 length is 18 residues. V was pared by 5 bases and J by 4 bases, with 24 bases between. CDR3 DNA sequence: TGTGCCAGTAGTGCCCTCCGGGACCGACACGGGAGGGGAAACACCATATATTTT. It codes for CASSALRDRHGRGNTIYF.

The chain's CDR3 is CASTGEGLNTEAFF. CDR3 DNA: TGTGCCAGCACCGGAGAAGGACTCAACACTGAAGCTTTCTTT. V is TRBV7-3 and J is TRBJ1-1; D is ambiguous. There are 14 residues in the CDR3. V lost 7 bases and J lost 2, with 14 bases in between. Germline CDR1 and CDR2: SGHTA and FQGTGA.

This clone was picked up a small number of times. The rearrangement links TRBV29-1 to TRBJ1-1; TRBD1 might be the D (5 bases). Trimming shortened V by 6 bases and J by 10 bases, and 15 bases separated the two germline ends. CDR1 SQVTM and CDR2 ANQGSEA come from the germline V gene. This CDR3 comprises 11 residues. The CDR3: CSVGGLRGAFF. The CDR3 coding sequence is TGCAGCGTGGGGGGACTCCGCGGAGCTTTCTTT. Looking up the rest from reference TRBV29-1 and TRBJ1-1 gives the full variable domain: SAVISQKPSRDICQRGTSLTIQCQVDSQVTMMFWYRQQPGQSLTLIATANQGSEATYESGFVIDKFPISRPNLTFSTLTVSNMSPEDSSIYLCSVGGLRGAFFGQGTRLTVV.

This clone was observed a handful of times. The chain employs TRBV7-2 and TRBJ2-2; 7 positions match TRBD1. V dropped 1 base and J dropped 3; count of bases not matched to a gene: 5. CDR1 is SGHTA, CDR2 FQGNSA, per germline. The CDR3 totals 16 residues. CDR3 amino acids: CASSLVRGLHTGELFF. CDR3 nucleotides: TGTGCCAGCAGCTTAGTAAGGGGGCTGCACACCGGGGAGCTGTTTTTT.

This clone showed up just a few times. The chain recombines TRBV15 with TRBJ2-7, with 7 bases lining up with TRBD1. From germline, CDR1 is LNHNV and CDR2 YYDKDF (reference sequence). The CDR3 covers 15 residues. Unmatched junction bases numbered 6, after V lost 4 bases and J lost 0 bases. CDR3 residues: CATSTRTGLSYEQYF. In DNA form, the CDR3 reads TGTGCCACCAGCACTAGGACAGGACTCTCCTACGAGCAGTACTTC.

V usage is TRBV30 and J usage is TRBJ2-3; D perhaps matches TRBD2 (6 bases). V lost 0 bases to trimming and J lost 4 bases, with 17 bases between them. Germline V lookup: CDR1 GTSNPN, CDR2 SVGIG (reference sequence). The length of the CDR3 is 16 residues. CDR3 nucleotides: TGTGCCTGGAGTGTACTTGGTAGCGGAGGAGCAGATACGCAGTATTTT. Protein sequence: CAWSVLGSGGADTQYF.

This chain links TRBV19 with TRBJ2-7; TRBD2 matches at 7 bases. This CDR3 contains 13 residues. Germline lookup yields CDR1 LNHDA and CDR2 SQIVND (reference sequence). The V segment lost 1 base and the J segment 10 bases; nucleotides outside the gene matches: 7. The CDR3 here is CASSIVGGDGQYF. The CDR3 DNA sequence: TGTGCCAGTAGTATAGTGGGGGGGGATGGACAGTACTTC.

This clone was counted at least ten times. The V call is TRBV9, the J call TRBJ2-7; D might be TRBD1 (6 bases). Germline V CDR1 and CDR2: SGDLS, YYNGEE. The V end was cut by 4 bases, the J end by 5 bases, with 13 bases between. CDR3 length: 13 amino acids. The CDR3 loop is CASSPGTRDEQYF. CDR3 bases: TGTGCCAGCAGCCCCGGGACACGGGACGAGCAGTACTTC.